This T cell receptor (beta chain) was sequenced in a study of blood T cell repertoires in COVID-19. The wider study: COVID-19 samples, acute and convalescent, were from the United States, Italy and Spain. T cells, B-cell-depleted T cells, or PBMCs supplied cDNA or gDNA.

Original data processing: The authors estimated nucleated cell counts from reference gene primer amplification. Profiled with immunoSEQ multiplex PCR; TCRdb holds only in-frame clones, not every one. The V and J calls and clone size are taken from that table; D and trimming were inferred from the DNA. The sample records fewer than 300,000 clones, approximately 89% being singletons. One Seattle source followed patients from active infection through their disease course. Trimming took 0 bases from V and 4 from J; bases not matched to a gene: 7. Germline V gene data show CDR1 as LGHNT and CDR2 as FRNRAP. This CDR3 has 17 amino acids.

The sequence derives from a woman in her twenties or thirties with COVID-19, enrolled during active disease. This chain connects TRBV12-5 to TRBJ2-7; TRBD2 matches at 12 bases. The sample was peripheral blood. In DNA, the CDR3 is TGTGCTAGTGGTTTGGTGATTGGACTAGCGGGATCGTACGAGCAGTACTTC. It is translated as CASGLVIGLAGSYEQYF.